Listed below are T cell receptor beta chains from one sample, sequenced in a study of lymphopenia after photon versus proton radiotherapy. The repertoire was sequenced with immunoSEQ multiplex PCR; TCRdb's copy has only in-frame clones and lacks some. This table holds 70,000 or so clones, 85% to 95% found once. Sample: peripheral blood, taken from a patient treated with photon-based radiotherapy. These TCRs come from a woman aged 40-49 years with cholangiocarcinoma. Both conserved end residues are part of each CDR3. The D gene is left open where the match is weak. Expanded clones are given a class, and other clones once, few, many or no size at all.

clone_size	v_call	j_call	d_call	cdr3_nt	cdr3_aa
NA	TRBV28	TRBJ2-1	NA	TGTGCCAGCAGCCCGAGACCTCCCAGGGACAATGAGCAGTTCTTC	CASSPRPPRDNEQFF
NA	TRBV7-9	TRBJ2-7	TRBD2	TGTGCCAGCAGCTTAGGGGGACTAGCGGGAGACGAGCAGTACTTC	CASSLGGLAGDEQYF
NA	TRBV30	TRBJ2-2	TRBD2	TGTGCCTGGAGGGTGGGCGGGAGCCCCACCGGGGAGCTGTTTTTT	CAWRVGGSPTGELFF
NA	TRBV19	TRBJ1-1	NA	TGTGCCAGTAGTGCTCAGGGGAACACTGAAGCTTTCTTT	CASSAQGNTEAFF
NA	TRBV28	TRBJ1-2	TRBD1	TGTGCCAGCAGATTGACAGGGGGCTATGGCTACACCTTC	CASRLTGGYGYTF
NA	TRBV10-2	TRBJ1-2	NA	TGCGCCAGCAGTGAGTCCTACAGGAACTATGGCTACACCTTC	CASSESYRNYGYTF
once	TRBV11-2	TRBJ1-1	TRBD1	TGTGCCAGCAGCTTAGTGGTAGGGGGCAACACTGAAGCTTTCTTT	CASSLVVGGNTEAFF
NA	TRBV4-3	TRBJ1-6	TRBD1	TGCGCCAGCAGCCAGGACAGGGGAAATTCACCCCTCCACTTT	CASSQDRGNSPLHF
once	TRBV28	TRBJ2-7	NA	TGTGCCAGCACGGGGATCATGGACTACCGCGAGCAGTACTTC	CASTGIMDYREQYF
NA	TRBV7-9	TRBJ2-3	NA	TGTGCCAGCAGCCCAGGGGGGCTGGGGGGCCGGTTAGATACGCAGTATTTT	CASSPGGLGGRLDTQYF
NA	TRBV5-4	TRBJ1-6	NA	TGTGCCAGCAGCTTGGGGTCCCACCGACAGAATTCACCCCTCCACTTT	CASSLGSHRQNSPLHF
NA	TRBV29-1	TRBJ1-1	NA	TGCAGCGCAGGTTCGTCGACAATGAACACTGAAGCTTTCTTT	CSAGSSTMNTEAFF
NA	TRBV30	TRBJ1-2	NA	TGTGCCTGGAGCGCCGGGAACAACTATGGCTACACCTTC	CAWSAGNNYGYTF
NA	TRBV6-1	TRBJ1-2	NA	TGTGCCAGCAGTGACGTTATTGGATTCGAGGGCTACACCTTC	CASSDVIGFEGYTF
NA	TRBV9	TRBJ1-2	TRBD1	TGTGCCAGCAGCGTCGGACAGGGGCCTAACTATGGCTACACCTTC	CASSVGQGPNYGYTF
NA	TRBV29-1	TRBJ2-1	TRBD2	TGCAGCGTTGGACTAGCGGTTGGCAATGAGCAGTTCTTC	CSVGLAVGNEQFF
NA	TRBV7-2	TRBJ2-4	NA	TGTGCCAGCAGCTTAGGTTCTGTGGCATTTGGAGCCAAAAACATTCAGTACTTC	CASSLGSVAFGAKNIQYF
NA	TRBV7-2	TRBJ2-6	NA	TGTGCCAGCAGCTTAGTGATCGGGGCCGCTGGGGCCAACGTCCTGACTTTC	CASSLVIGAAGANVLTF
NA	TRBV7-6	TRBJ2-2	NA	TGTGCCAGCAGCCCGCGAGACCGAGACGCGAACACCGGGGAGCTGTTTTTT	CASSPRDRDANTGELFF
NA	TRBV5-6	TRBJ2-2	NA	TGTGCCAGCAGCCCCTGGGCTGCGATTAGGACTTTCACCGGGGAGCTGTTTTTT	CASSPWAAIRTFTGELFF
NA	TRBV10-2	TRBJ2-5	NA	TGCGCCAGCAGTGAGTTCGGTTACAGGGATCATTTAAGGGACCTAGTGTACCAAGAGACCCAGTACTTC	CASSEFGYRDHLRDLVYQETQYF
NA	TRBV7-9	TRBJ2-1	TRBD2	TGTGCCAGCAGCTCGCCGGGACTAGCGGGATCAGAGCAGTTCTTC	CASSSPGLAGSEQFF
NA	TRBV4-3	TRBJ1-1	NA	TGCGCCAGCAGCCAAGATCTGGGACTGGGCACTGAAGCTTTCTTT	CASSQDLGLGTEAFF
NA	TRBV5-4	TRBJ2-7	NA	TGTGCCAGCAGCTTGGGGGGGGAGGCGACCTACGAGCAGTACTTC	CASSLGGEATYEQYF
NA	TRBV5-4	TRBJ1-2	NA	TGTGCCAGCAGCGGTGACCTGGCGGCTAACTATGGCTACACCTTC	CASSGDLAANYGYTF
once	TRBV21-1	TRBJ1-2	NA	TGTGCCAGCAGCAAAAGGGGGGGTCAAGCTGGCGATGGCTACACCTTC	CASSKRGGQAGDGYTF
once	TRBV5-4	TRBJ2-1	NA	TGTGCCAGCAGCTTTGAGGCGAGCGACAATGAGCAGTTCTTC	CASSFEASDNEQFF
NA	TRBV30	TRBJ1-2	TRBD1	TGTGCCTGGAGAGACAGACAGGGGGCTTACACCTTC	CAWRDRQGAYTF
NA	TRBV27	TRBJ2-7	NA	TGTGCCAGCAGTCTCACAGACTCCTACGAGCAGTACTTC	CASSLTDSYEQYF
NA	TRBV28	TRBJ2-5	TRBD2	TGTGCCAGCAGTTTGTACTCCGGGACTAGCGGCCAAGAGACCCAGTACTTC	CASSLYSGTSGQETQYF
NA	TRBV30	TRBJ1-2	NA	TGTGCCTGGAGTGTTAAGGGGTCTCCCTATGGCTACACCTTC	CAWSVKGSPYGYTF
NA	TRBV5-1	TRBJ2-3	TRBD2	TGCGCCTCGGGCGGGAGAGGAGATACGCAGTATTTT	CASGGRGDTQYF
NA	TRBV19	TRBJ1-3	NA	TGTGCCAGTAGATCAGGCACCTCTGGAAACACCATATATTTT	CASRSGTSGNTIYF
NA	TRBV15	TRBJ2-7	TRBD1	TGTGCCACCAGCAGGGGGGACAGAAGATACGAGCAGTACTTC	CATSRGDRRYEQYF
NA	TRBV30	TRBJ1-2	TRBD1	TGTGCCTGGACCTTCCAGGGGGCCATTAACTATGGCTACACCTTC	CAWTFQGAINYGYTF
NA	TRBV5-8	TRBJ2-7	NA	TGTGCCAGCAGCTTGATCCCGGATGGGGTCGAGCAGTACTTC	CASSLIPDGVEQYF
NA	TRBV9	TRBJ1-3	NA	TGTGCCAGCAGCTCCCAACATCGAATCGGAAACACCATATATTTT	CASSSQHRIGNTIYF
NA	TRBV18	TRBJ1-5	TRBD1	TGTGCCAGCTCACCGACAGGGGGTAGCAATCAGCCCCAGCATTTT	CASSPTGGSNQPQHF
NA	TRBV18	TRBJ1-2	NA	TGTGCCAGCTCACCGAAGGTGGGTTCGGGCTACACCTTC	CASSPKVGSGYTF
NA	TRBV5-1	TRBJ2-7	NA	TGCGCCAGCAGCTTAGTCGTCCCAGGTAGCGACGAGCAGTACTTC	CASSLVVPGSDEQYF
NA	TRBV10-1	TRBJ2-1	NA	TGCGCCAGCAGTGAGTCTAGCGCGGGGGCCGACAATGAGCAGTTCTTC	CASSESSAGADNEQFF